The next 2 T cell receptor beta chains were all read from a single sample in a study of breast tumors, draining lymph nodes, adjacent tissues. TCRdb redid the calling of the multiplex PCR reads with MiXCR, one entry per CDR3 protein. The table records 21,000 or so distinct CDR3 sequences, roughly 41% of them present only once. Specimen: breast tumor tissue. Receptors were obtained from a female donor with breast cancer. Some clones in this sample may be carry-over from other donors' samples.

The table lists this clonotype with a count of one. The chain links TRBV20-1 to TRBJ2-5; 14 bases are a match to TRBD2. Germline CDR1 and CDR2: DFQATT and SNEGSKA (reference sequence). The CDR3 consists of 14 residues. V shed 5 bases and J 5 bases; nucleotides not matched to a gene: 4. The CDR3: CSAGTSGSRETQYF. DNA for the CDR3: TGCAGTGCTGGGACTAGCGGGAGTCGGGAGACCCAGTACTTC.

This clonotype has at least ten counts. CDR3 region: CASSAQGAVGELFF. The CDR3 DNA sequence: TGTGCCAGCAGCGCTCAGGGGGCGGTCGGGGAGCTGTTTTTT. This chain uses TRBV9 with TRBJ2-2; 8 bases match TRBD1. The V segment lost 3 bases and the J segment 7 bases; nucleotides outside the gene matches: 5. In germline, CDR1 is SGDLS, CDR2 YYNGEE. This CDR3 is 14 amino acids long. Filled out from reference TRBV9 and TRBJ2-2, the complete variable domain reads DSGVTQTPKHLITATGQRVTLRCSPRSGDLSVYWYQQSLDQGLQFLIQYYNGEERAKGNILERFSAQQFPDLHSELNLSSLELGDSALYFCASSAQGAVGELFFGEGSRLTVL.